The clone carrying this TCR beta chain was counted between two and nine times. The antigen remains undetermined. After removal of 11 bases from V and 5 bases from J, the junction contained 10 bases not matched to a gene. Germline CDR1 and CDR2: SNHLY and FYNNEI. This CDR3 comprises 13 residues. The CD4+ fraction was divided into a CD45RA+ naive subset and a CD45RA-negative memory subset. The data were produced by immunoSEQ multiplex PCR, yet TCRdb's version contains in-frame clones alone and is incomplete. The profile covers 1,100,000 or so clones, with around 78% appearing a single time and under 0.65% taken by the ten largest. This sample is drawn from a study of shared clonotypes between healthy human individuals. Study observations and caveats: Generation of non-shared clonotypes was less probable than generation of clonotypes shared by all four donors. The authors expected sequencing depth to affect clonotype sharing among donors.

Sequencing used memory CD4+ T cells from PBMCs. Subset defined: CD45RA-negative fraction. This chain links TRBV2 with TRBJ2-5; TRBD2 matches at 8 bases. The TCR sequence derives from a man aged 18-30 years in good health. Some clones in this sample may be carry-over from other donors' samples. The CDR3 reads CAGRGGNLETQYF. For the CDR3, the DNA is TGTGCCGGCCGGGGGGGGAACCTGGAGACCCAGTACTTC.